Below are 17 T cell receptor beta chains sequenced from a single sample in a study of T cell changes during pregnancy in multiple sclerosis. Only in-frame clones appear in the TCRdb table, and some are missing; sequencing was by immunoSEQ multiplex PCR. Of almost 50,000 clones listed, approximately 94% are singletons. The source material was CD4+ T cells from peripheral blood mononuclear cells, sampled in the third trimester of pregnancy. The receptors were gathered from a female donor with multiple sclerosis, enrolled in a pregnancy study.

This chain uses TRBV19 with TRBJ1-1; D perhaps matches TRBD1 (6 bases). This CDR3 has 13 amino acids. V was clipped by 6 bases and J by 9 bases, with 17 bases between them. The V gene's germline CDR1 is LNHDA and CDR2 SQIVND (reference sequence). CDR3 DNA sequence: TGTGCCAGTAGGGGAGAGGGGGTCTCTAAAGCTTTCTTT. This gives the protein CASRGEGVSKAFF.

The chain recombines TRBV7-9 with TRBJ2-5; a weak D match, TRBD1 (6 bases). The CDR3 is made up of 13 amino acids. V lost 2 bases to trimming and J lost 4 bases, with 8 bases between them. Germline-derived CDR1 and CDR2 are SEHNR and FQNEAQ (reference sequence). This CDR3 is CASSLNRAETQYF. CDR3 DNA: TGTGCCAGCAGCTTAAACAGGGCAGAGACCCAGTACTTC.

This clone was recorded only once. The V and J genes are TRBV28 and TRBJ2-4; a weak D match, TRBD2 (7 bases). Between the trimmed V and J ends, which lost 4 bases and 3 bases, there was a span of 25 bases. The CDR3 is 19 residues long. The germline CDR1 and CDR2 sequences are MDHEN and SYDVKM. The CDR3 DNA follows: TGTGCCAGCAGTTCCTCGGGGGGCGGGACGAGGGGCGGCAAAAACATTCAGTACTTC. Amino acids: CASSSSGGGTRGGKNIQYF. Combining the CDR3 with reference TRBV28 and TRBJ2-4 gives the whole variable domain DVKVTQSSRYLVKRTGEKVFLECVQDMDHENMFWYRQDPGLGLRLIYFSYDVKMKEKGDIPEGYSVSREKKERFSLILESASTNQTSMYLCASSSSGGGTRGGKNIQYFGAGTRLSVL.

The rearrangement joins TRBV18 to TRBJ2-1; 8 bases fit TRBD2. CDR3 size: 17 residues. Unmatched junction bases numbered 5, after V lost 1 base and J lost 0 bases. CDR1 and CDR2 from the germline V gene are KGHSH and LQKENI. CDR3 amino acids: CASSPRTSSGSYNEQFF. CDR3 sequence (DNA): TGTGCCAGCTCACCACGGACTAGCTCCGGCTCCTACAATGAGCAGTTCTTC.

The genes are TRBV6-4 and TRBJ2-3; weak D call: TRBD2 (6 bases). V dropped 5 bases and J dropped 1 base, with 10 bases sitting between them. CDR1 is MRHNA and CDR2 is SNTAGT in the germline V gene. The CDR3 consists of 14 residues. The DNA of the CDR3 is TGTGCCAGCAGTTTATCGGGGGGCACAGATACGCAGTATTTT. Protein product: CASSLSGGTDTQYF.

The DNA for the CDR3 is TGTGCCAGCTCCCGCCGACAGGGTGATGAGCAGTTCTTC. It translates to CASSRRQGDEQFF. This chain uses TRBV18 with TRBJ2-1; 7 bases match TRBD1. Germline CDR1 and CDR2: KGHSH and LQKENI. The junction had 7 bases not matched to a gene; V was cut back by 6 bases and J by 8 bases. The CDR3 spans 13 residues. The variable domain in full, completed from reference TRBV18 and TRBJ2-1, reads NAGVMQNPRHLVRRRGQEARLRCSPMKGHSHVYWYRQLPEEGLKFMVYLQKENIIDESGMPKERFSAEFPKEGPSILRIQQVVRGDSAAYFCASSRRQGDEQFFGPGTRLTVL.

This chain connects TRBV29-1 to TRBJ1-1, with 10 bases that match TRBD1. V was clipped by 2 bases and J by 1 base; unmatched bases: 31. The germline V gene has CDR1 SQVTM and CDR2 ANQGSEA. This CDR3 contains 24 residues. The CDR3 nucleotides are TGCAGCGTTGAACCTAAGGGAAGGGTCCGGGACAGGGGCGACACTGAAGGTAGGAACACTGAAGCTTTCTTT. Its protein product is CSVEPKGRVRDRGDTEGRNTEAFF.

This clone was picked up one time. The gene calls are TRBV15 and TRBJ1-1; no reliable D call. V gave up 0 bases and J gave up 1 base, with 12 bases separating them. The CDR3 consists of 16 residues. Germline values: CDR1 LNHNV, CDR2 YYDKDF (reference sequence). CDR3 residues: CATSRDSGSGNTEAFF. CDR3 in DNA: TGTGCCACCAGCAGAGATAGTGGATCGGGGAACACTGAAGCTTTCTTT.

DNA of the CDR3: TGTGCCAGCAACGTCCCCGGGACAGGGCATGGCTACACCTTC. Translation: CASNVPGTGHGYTF. The V gene is TRBV6-1, the J gene TRBJ1-2, with TRBD1 identical over 9 bases. V shed 7 bases, J shed 6 bases, and the junction held 9 bases outside the gene matches. In germline, CDR1 is MNHNS, CDR2 SASEGT. The CDR3 covers 14 residues.

The chain links TRBV5-6 to TRBJ2-1; 8 nucleotides agree with TRBD2. V lost 2 bases, J lost 7 bases, and 14 bases stayed unmatched. There are 17 residues in the CDR3. Per the germline V gene, CDR1 is SGHDT and CDR2 is YYEEEE. The CDR3 region has the DNA TGTGCCAGCAGCTTTCTTCCCCGGCGGGAGGCTTGGAATGAGCAGTTCTTC. Amino acids: CASSFLPRREAWNEQFF.

The chain carries TRBV28 and TRBJ2-7; 7 bases align to TRBD1. CDR1 is MDHEN and CDR2 is SYDVKM in the germline V gene. The CDR3 is 14 amino acids. The V and J ends lost 9 bases and 2 bases, in that order; junction bases with no gene match: 10. The CDR3: CARPGQATTYEQYF. CDR3 DNA: TGTGCCAGACCTGGACAGGCAACTACCTACGAGCAGTACTTC. Combining the CDR3 with reference TRBV28 and TRBJ2-7 gives the whole variable domain DVKVTQSSRYLVKRTGEKVFLECVQDMDHENMFWYRQDPGLGLRLIYFSYDVKMKEKGDIPEGYSVSREKKERFSLILESASTNQTSMYLCARPGQATTYEQYFGPGTRLTVT.

V is TRBV7-2 and J is TRBJ2-1; 8 bases fit TRBD1. The germline V gene has CDR1 SGHTA and CDR2 FQGNSA. The CDR3 totals 16 residues. V shed 2 bases, J shed 0 bases, and the junction held 3 bases outside the gene matches. The CDR3 nucleotides are TGTGCCAGCAGCTTATCCGGGACAGGCTCCTACAATGAGCAGTTCTTC. This encodes CASSLSGTGSYNEQFF.

V and J are TRBV28 and TRBJ2-7; D perhaps matches TRBD2 (5 bases). This CDR3 has 14 residues. V was pared by 4 bases and J by 0 bases, with 10 bases between. Per germline, CDR1 MDHEN and CDR2 SYDVKM. CDR3 sequence reads: CASSSTRGSYEQYF. In nucleotides, the CDR3 is TGTGCCAGCAGTTCTACTAGAGGCTCCTACGAGCAGTACTTC.

J is TRBJ1-1 and V is TRBV18; D unresolved. The CDR3 covers 13 residues. Per the germline V gene, CDR1 is KGHSH and CDR2 is LQKENI. Trimming took 1 base from V and 2 from J, leaving 5 bases between them. Written as DNA, the CDR3 is TGTGCCAGCTCACCACGAGGAAACACTGAAGCTTTCTTT. Amino acids: CASSPRGNTEAFF.

This chain uses TRBV5-1 with TRBJ2-7; 8 bases fit TRBD1. V lost 4 bases, J lost 4 bases, and 7 bases stayed unmatched. Germline lookup yields CDR1 SGHRS and CDR2 YFSETQ. CDR3 length: 14 residues. The DNA of the CDR3 is TGCGCCAGCAGCGCAGGACAGGGAATTTACGAGCAGTACTTC. Amino acids: CASSAGQGIYEQYF.

This clone was seen a few times. This chain links TRBV10-3 with TRBJ1-2; D may be TRBD1 (5 bases). This CDR3 is built from 14 residues. Trimming removed 3 bases at V and 4 bases at J, with 12 bases between. Per germline, CDR1 ENHRY and CDR2 SYGVKD. CDR3 loop: CAISDFRTSYGYTF. Written as DNA, the CDR3 is TGTGCCATCAGTGACTTCCGGACAAGCTATGGCTACACCTTC.

This chain joins TRBV11-3 and TRBJ2-7, with 8 bases lining up with TRBD1. The CDR3 is 16 amino acids. Unmatched junction bases numbered 6, after V lost 2 bases and J lost 0 bases. Germline assignment: CDR1 SGHNT and CDR2 YENEEA. The CDR3 loop reads CASSLPDRGGSYEQYF. DNA of the CDR3: TGTGCCAGCAGCTTACCAGACAGGGGTGGCTCCTACGAGCAGTACTTC.